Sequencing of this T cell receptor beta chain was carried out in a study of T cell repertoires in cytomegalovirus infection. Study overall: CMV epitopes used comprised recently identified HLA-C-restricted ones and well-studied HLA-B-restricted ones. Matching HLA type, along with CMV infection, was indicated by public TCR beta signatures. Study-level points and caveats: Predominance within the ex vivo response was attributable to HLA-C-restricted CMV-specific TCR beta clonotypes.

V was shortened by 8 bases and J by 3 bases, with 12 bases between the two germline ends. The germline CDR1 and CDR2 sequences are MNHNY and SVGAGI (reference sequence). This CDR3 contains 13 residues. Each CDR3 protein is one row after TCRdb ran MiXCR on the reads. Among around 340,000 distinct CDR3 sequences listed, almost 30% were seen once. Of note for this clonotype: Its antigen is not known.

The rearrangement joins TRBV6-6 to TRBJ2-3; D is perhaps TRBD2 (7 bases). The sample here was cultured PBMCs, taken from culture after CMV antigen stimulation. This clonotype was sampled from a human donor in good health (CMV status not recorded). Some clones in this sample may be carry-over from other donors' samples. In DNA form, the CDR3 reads TGTGCCAGCGGGGGGGGGGCGACAGATACGCAGTATTTT. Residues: CASGGGATDTQYF.